This is a list of T cell receptor beta chains from one sample in a study of cytomegalovirus exposure and HLA in healthy donors. Sequencing used immunoSEQ multiplex PCR; TCRdb keeps in-frame clones, though not all of them. This sample has some 180,000 clones; roughly 82% occur once, and the top ten carry approximately 1.2%. What was sequenced was PBMCs. The receptors come from a girl under 10 years old in good health and CMV-seropositive. Each CDR3 is given without its conserved first and last residue.

cdr3_length | v_call | cdr3_aa
12 | TRBV28 | ASSPWDSSQPQH
13 | TRBV2 | ASSAKGQGGLEQY
14 | TRBV30 | AWSVKTAFSGNTIY
11 | TRBV28 | ANRDSNTGELF
12 | TRBV19 | ASSPGIMNTEAF
14 | TRBV11-3 | ASSPRQPDSNQPQH
13 | TRBV28 | ASSPPERGGETQY
15 | TRBV13 | ASSLGLTGRGSYEQY
13 | TRBV28 | ASSFNQGQAYEQY
13 | TRBV30 | AWSVGQGGNYGYT
11 | TRBV28 | ASSLSEHTEAF
9 | TRBV5-1 | ASSFNNEQF
12 | TRBV4-3 | ASSRARVSGEQF
17 | TRBV7-9 | ASSLGRDSTKATNEKLF
14 | TRBV6-5 | ASSSTSGRRYREQY
13 | TRBV29-1 | SVAGGWGMNTEAF
12 | TRBV5-4 | ASSLERVNYEQY
12 | TRBV11-2 | ASTQTRANTEAF
12 | TRBV18 | ASSPGGSNQPQH
14 | TRBV5-1 | ASSLEPSGRTYEQY
10 | TRBV18 | ASSPGQGPIY
16 | TRBV28 | ASSPGTATPKPQETQY
15 | TRBV2 | ASSPRTGGVGGTEAF
12 | TRBV4-2 | ASTAGAMNTEAF
14 | TRBV4-1 | ASSPNVGRSPYEQY
14 | TRBV5-6 | ASSPAASGRGDTQY
13 | TRBV14 | ASSQVPGVGTEAF
12 | TRBV5-1 | ASRQGDRNYGYT
13 | TRBV2 | ASSESRGGTGELF
12 | TRBV6-6 | ASSYTSGSGEQF
12 | TRBV4-2 | ASSQAASSNEQF
12 | TRBV4-1 | ASSLGAGGYGYT
14 | TRBV14 | ASVASRTGGTGELF
11 | TRBV5-1 | ASSFYRGDEQF
14 | TRBV5-1 | ASSLASGGRAYEQY
17 | TRBV7-6 | ASSLAETGDNNYNSPLH
14 | TRBV11-3 | ASSLRLAGAAGELF
14 | TRBV5-4 | ASSQHHGQANTEAF
9 | TRBV5-1 | ASQNTGELF
12 | TRBV9 | ASSVTSGGGTQY
13 | TRBV6-5 | ASSSQGALNTEAF
12 | TRBV5-1 | ASSWTSPSYEQY
14 | TRBV6-6 | ASMTRGTGVGQPQH
16 | TRBV5-1 | ASSSAGTGGAGRNIQY
13 | TRBV4-1 | ASSLPTSGNYEQY